The 10 T cell receptor beta chains below come from one sample, sequenced in a study of blood T cell repertoires in COVID-19. Libraries were prepared by immunoSEQ multiplex PCR; TCRdb keeps only in-frame clonotypes and omits some of them. The sample records 18,000 or so clones, roughly 84% being singletons. The sequenced material came from peripheral blood. These receptors were collected from a human donor with active COVID-19. The donor label of this sample is uncertain.

This clone was seen a single time. In the same sample, other DNA sequences code for this CDR3. The rearrangement links TRBV19 to TRBJ1-3, with 8 nucleotides matching TRBD1. J was trimmed by 7 bases and V by 7 bases; bases with no gene match: 3. In germline, CDR1 is LNHDA, CDR2 SQIVND (reference sequence). This CDR3 is 12 amino acids long. The CDR3 here is CASNTGGNTIYF. The CDR3 DNA is TGTGCCAGTAACACAGGGGGGAACACCATATATTTT.

This clone was detected a few times. CDR3 amino acids: CASSLYDLKAGGAYNEQFF. CDR3 DNA sequence: TGTGCCAGCAGCTTGTATGACCTTAAAGCGGGAGGGGCCTACAATGAGCAGTTCTTC. This sequence joins TRBV7-2 and TRBJ2-1, with 10 bases fitting TRBD2. The CDR3 totals 19 residues. Trimming at V came to 3 bases and at J to 2 bases, leaving 13 bases not matched to a gene. Germline CDR1 SGHTA, CDR2 FQGNSA.

This clone was recorded once. V is TRBV27 and J is TRBJ2-5, with 7 positions matching TRBD1. V shed 8 bases and J 0 bases; nucleotides not matched to a gene: 9. The CDR3 loop spans 15 amino acids. Germline V CDR1 and CDR2: MNHEY, SMNVEV (reference sequence). CDR3 sequence reads: CASGHDRVYQETQYF. The CDR3 DNA is TGTGCCAGCGGACATGACAGGGTTTACCAAGAGACCCAGTACTTC.

This rearrangement joins TRBV7-2 to TRBJ2-3; the match to TRBD2 covers 7 bases. V lost 0 bases, J lost 3 bases, and 6 bases stayed unmatched. Germline lookup yields CDR1 SGHTA and CDR2 FQGNSA. This CDR3 is 16 amino acids long. As DNA, the CDR3 is TGTGCCAGCAGCTTAGCGGGAGGGCCGTCGACAGATACGCAGTATTTT. This translates into CASSLAGGPSTDTQYF.

The gene calls are TRBV7-2 and TRBJ2-5; TRBD2 agrees at 13 bases. The CDR3 is 15 residues long. Germline trimming cut 2 bases from V and 5 bases from J; bases unmatched to any gene: 2. Germline CDR1 and CDR2: SGHTA and FQGNSA. Written as DNA, the CDR3 is TGTGCCAGCAGCTTAATGGGACTAGCGGGGGAGACCCAGTACTTC. It translates to CASSLMGLAGETQYF.

There are a few counts of this clone. This chain joins TRBV20-1 and TRBJ2-3, with 12 bases aligning to TRBD2. Trimming took 3 bases from V and 4 from J; bases not matched to a gene: 2. There are 14 residues in the CDR3. Germline V lookup: CDR1 DFQATT, CDR2 SNEGSKA (reference sequence). CDR3: CSASRLAGADTQYF. CDR3 DNA: TGCAGTGCTAGTAGACTAGCGGGAGCAGATACGCAGTATTTT.

This chain connects TRBV12-3 or TRBV12-4 to TRBJ1-1; no clear D gene. The CDR3 totals 12 residues. V dropped 6 bases and J dropped 7 bases, with 12 bases sitting between them. In DNA form, the CDR3 reads TGTGCCAGCAGCGTGGGCCATATTGAAGCTTTCTTT. Its protein product is CASSVGHIEAFF.

This clone was seen just once. The rearrangement uses TRBV5-1 and TRBJ2-7, with 11 bases fitting TRBD2. J was trimmed by 4 bases and V by 0 bases; bases with no gene match: 6. Germline assignment: CDR1 SGHRS and CDR2 YFSETQ. CDR3 size: 16 residues. The CDR3: CASSLAGPSGGYEQYF. The CDR3, as DNA: TGCGCCAGCAGCTTGGCCGGGCCTAGCGGGGGGTACGAGCAGTACTTC.

The chain couples TRBV6-5 to TRBJ2-7, with 8 bases lining up with TRBD2. With V trimmed by 5 bases and J by 0 bases, 3 bases remained unmatched. The CDR3 sequence is 14 residues long. Per the germline V gene, CDR1 is MNHEY and CDR2 is SVGAGI. CDR3 loop: CASSKGLGSYEQYF. The CDR3 DNA sequence: TGTGCCAGCAGTAAGGGACTAGGCTCCTACGAGCAGTACTTC.

This clone was seen a single time. The gene calls are TRBV27 and TRBJ1-2, with TRBD1 matching over 9 bases. Germline trimming cut 5 bases from V and 4 bases from J; bases unmatched to any gene: 20. CDR1 is MNHEY and CDR2 is SMNVEV in the germline V gene (reference sequence). The CDR3 covers 19 residues. CDR3 DNA sequence: TGTGCCAGCAGTCCCCTCCGACCGGGACAGGGTAATAAGCGCTATGGCTACACCTTC. Protein sequence: CASSPLRPGQGNKRYGYTF.